What follows is one T cell receptor beta chain and its context. What it recognizes is unknown. This record comes from a study of PD-1 blockade in classical Hodgkin lymphoma. Across the whole study: Patients were treated with nivolumab at 3 mg/kg, and this was given intravenously every 2 weeks. Study conclusions and caveats: By C4D1 there was a significant rise in CD4+ TCR diversity but not in CD8+ TCR diversity. Initiation of nivolumab under 1 year after ASCT led to exclusion of patients.

Every patient experienced relapse after autologous stem cell transplantation, and brentuximab vedotin exposure varied. The table came from immunoSEQ multiplex PCR; TCRdb's copy has only in-frame clones and leaves some out. Counted here are roughly 61,000 clones, about 91% occurring once; the ten biggest clones make up under 11%. V was trimmed by 10 bases and J by 6 bases, leaving 15 bases between them. The CDR3 covers 13 residues. Germline assignment: CDR1 ENHRY and CDR2 SYGVKD. The sequencing used peripheral blood mononuclear cells (PBMCs), collected before the second cycle of nivolumab. This TCR was sampled from a human donor with classical Hodgkin lymphoma. This rearrangement joins TRBV10-3 to TRBJ2-2; no definite D call. The CDR3: CATGHQDPGELFF. The CDR3 DNA sequence: TGTGCCACCGGCCACCAGGACCCCGGGGAGCTGTTTTTT.